Listed below are T cell receptor beta chains from one sample, sequenced in a study of blood T cell repertoires in COVID-19. The protocol was immunoSEQ multiplex PCR, while the TCRdb copy is restricted to in-frame clones and leaves out a portion. This table has 90,000 to 100,000 clones, about nine tenths appearing once. Sequencing was done on a sample of peripheral blood. These receptors were obtained from a man in his fifties with acute or convalescent COVID-19. The CDR3 runs from the conserved cysteine through the conserved F or W. Each record gives: V gene, J gene, CDR3 protein.

TRBV11-2	TRBJ2-7	CASSSGQIYEQYF
TRBV4-2	TRBJ2-1	CASSQDLTGLSHNEQFF
TRBV5-1	TRBJ1-2	CASSQDRGRDGYTF
TRBV12-3/TRBV12-4	TRBJ1-2	CASTLGQGNGYTF
TRBV11-3	TRBJ2-3	CASSPGLAGGHTDTQYF
TRBV19	TRBJ2-1	CASSIGSSSVSNEQFF
TRBV7-2	TRBJ2-7	CASSLTSSYEQYF
TRBV7-2	TRBJ2-1	CASSPKPRRLAGGVEQFF
TRBV7-9	TRBJ1-5	CASSLDIQPQHF
TRBV30	TRBJ1-5	CAWSVDSLHQPQHF
TRBV28	TRBJ2-3	CASSSVVGTSGPKSTDTQYF
TRBV9	TRBJ2-1	CASSVTSGVNEQFF
TRBV27	TRBJ2-7	CASSLLSYEQYF
TRBV24-1	TRBJ2-5	CATSDRVAGLEETQYF
TRBV19	TRBJ2-2	CASSGLFLTPGELFF
TRBV24-1	TRBJ2-1	CATSDWVSGLPNEQFF
TRBV7-9	TRBJ2-7	CASSSLQGTSYEQYF
TRBV7-9	TRBJ2-7	CASSGQGAGYEQYF
TRBV5-1	TRBJ1-2	CASSLTVQPTMDGYTF
TRBV6-2/TRBV6-3	TRBJ2-3	CASSYTSVGTDTQYF
TRBV9	TRBJ2-1	CASSVEGSFSGSTYNEQFF
TRBV6-6	TRBJ2-7	CASSALVTYEQYF